The subject of this entry is one T cell receptor (beta chain). Its antigen remains unidentified. Base qualities are not provided; no much larger clone lies one nucleotide away. Library preparation used the immunoSEQ multiplex PCR assay. A mixture of 60 forward primers for TCR Vbeta segments and 13 reverse primers for TCR Jbeta segments was used in the multiplex PCR. A multiplex PCR assay on genomic DNA amplified the CDR3 region of rearranged TCR beta genes. The Illumina HiSeq System was used to sequence the amplified TCR beta libraries as 87-base-pair reads. Regarding the original processing steps: Across the roughly 640 repertoires, a later analysis counted roughly 84 million unique TCR beta chains, approximately 10 million of which were shared by at least two donors. A nearest-neighbor algorithm error-corrected the raw reads and collapsed the reads into unique sequences, merging closely related sequences to remove PCR and sequencing errors. CDR3 sequences were aligned to IMGT reference sequences to assign V, D and J gene segments. For a sequence to be retained, a match of at least six nucleotides to both a V gene segment and a J gene segment was required. Rearrangements were classified as productive when the CDR3 lacked stop codons and remained in frame with V and J, and all other rearrangements were classified as non-productive. CDR3 was defined according to IMGT convention as the region running from the second conserved V-encoded cysteine to the conserved J-encoded phenylalanine. The earlier analysis of 587 of the donors excluded any sequence lacking an unambiguous match to a single V gene segment. In an earlier analysis of 587 of the donors, V segments were called functional above 56.7% productive rearrangements and were called segregating when the between-donor standard deviation exceeded 5%. A statistical classification framework was built for diagnosing cytomegalovirus status from the catalog of TCR beta chain sequences. In a later analysis, V and J genes were assigned by comparing TCR nucleotide sequences against IMGT/GENE-DB human TR gene sequences. Using the TCRdist pipeline, a later analysis assigned CDR3 sequences along with most-parsimonious VDJ recombination scenarios. A later analysis defined each TCR beta chain by its CDR3 amino acid sequence plus V-gene family, and excluded reads lacking a unique V-gene family. In a later analysis, approximately 640 highly shared, low-generation-probability nucleotide sequences were removed to address suspected cross-contamination and a sequencing artifact. A later analysis calculated a clonal expansion index for each public chain from normalized within-repertoire ranks of inferred template counts. In a later analysis, generation probabilities were computed using a VDJ recombination model fitted to out-of-frame rearrangements, and the results were checked against IGoR. Hypergeometric tests were used in a later analysis to score TCR-TCR, TCR-HLA and TCR-CMV co-occurrence, with a repertoire-size bias correction applied to the TCR pairs. A later analysis estimated false discovery rates by permuting HLA or CMV assignments 20 times. A later analysis grouped co-occurring TCRs with DBSCAN, adding TCRdist sequence similarity when clustering within HLA-allele-positive subsets. Co-occurrence clustering excluded repertoires with fewer than 30,000 or more than 120,000 public chains, plus five with anomalous nucleotide sharing. Not all clones reach the TCRdb copy of this immuneACCESS table, which keeps in-frame sequences only. Checked studies attribute under half of the gap to unresolved V genes and leave the rest unexplained. The V and J calls and the clone size are those of that table, but D and trimming were determined from the DNA. The sample has some 110,000 clones on record, 79% of them singletons. 2.5% to 3% of the sample is taken by the ten largest.

According to the germline V gene, CDR1 reads MRHNA and CDR2 reads SNTAGT. The CDR3 runs 15 amino acids, cysteine and phenylalanine included. Solely the CDR3 DNA is kept, with 45 bases framed from the first base. The germline V and J ends show losses of 3 bases and 5 bases respectively, and no gene match explains 5 bases of the junction. This entry comes from a study of cytomegalovirus exposure and HLA in healthy donors (dated by TCRdb to about 2017). Broadly, across the study: In an earlier analysis of 587 of the donors, around 290 Gb of sequence data and 90 million to 130 million unique TCR beta sequences from about 179 million T cells were reported. About 320 gigabases of sequencing data and tens of millions of unique TCR sequences were included in an early release covering about 700 HLA-typed donors. The genetic ancestry cluster associated with self-reported Caucasian donors included over 80% of the roughly 410 genotyped donors. The aim of the study was to test whether cataloging public T cell receptors could identify signatures of past pathogen exposure. Using immunosequencing, the study profiled T cell repertoires from fewer than 700 subjects and related those repertoires to cytomegalovirus serostatus. A separate validation cohort of approximately 130 different subjects was used in addition to the 666-subject first cohort. To predict cytomegalovirus infection status, the study brought together high-throughput TCR immunosequencing, statistical association of individual TCRs with disease status, and machine learning. A later analysis re-examined previously published TCR beta repertoires from just over 650 donors and added high-resolution HLA genotyping to investigate patterns of TCR occurrence. In the later analysis, no new phenotypic data were used to find candidate immune exposures; instead, reliance was placed on TCR beta sequences and their occurrence across donors. In an earlier analysis of 500 to 650 of the donors, high-throughput TCR beta sequencing was used to judge whether each TCR beta V gene segment behaved as functional or pseudogenic. Donor age, sex, ethnicity and CMV serostatus were compiled alongside the repertoire data. Genome-wide SNP genotypes for about 65% of the 666 donors were used in a later genetic analysis, which treated that subset as a discovery cohort. All discovery cohort repertoires had been generated using a single sequencing platform. Class I and class II HLA loci were covered by the typing at four-digit resolution. The number of typed donors differed by locus: roughly 629-630 for A, B, C, DRB1 and DQB1; approximately 520 for DQA1; around 580 for DPA1; and roughly 490 for DPB1. Because of strong linkage in the cohort, roughly five DR-DQ haplotypes were treated as single units for association and clustering. On average, over 200,000 unique TCR beta nucleotide sequences were sequenced per donor among roughly 430 genotyped donors of the cohort, with roughly 18% of those sequences being non-productive. What the research found in general, with its limitations: According to a later analysis, most CMV-associated TCR beta chains appeared to be HLA-restricted, and the HLA associations seemed to be driven largely by CMV exposure. Roughly uniform sequencing depth across donors was assumed in presence/absence analyses, although this assumption may not hold. In an earlier analysis of around 500 of the donors, most TCR beta V segments appeared in productive rearrangements about 87% or about 30% of the time, broadly matching IMGT annotations. The classifier was reported to diagnose cytomegalovirus status with high specificity and sensitivity in both the original cohort and the validation cohort. A few of the identified cytomegalovirus-associated TCR beta chains were confirmed in vitro to be specific for cytomegalovirus antigens. In a later analysis, the rate of TCR association differed among HLA loci, with DRB1 alleles having the most associated TCRs and HLA-C alleles having the fewest. Several of the top co-occurrence clusters appeared to be linked to parvovirus B19, influenza, CMV and Epstein-Barr virus, according to a later analysis. Strong co-occurrence of HLA alleles, especially DR and DQ, made assigning TCR associations to individual alleles difficult. Compared with the 666-donor mean, donors in an Asian-associated ancestry cluster had fewer N-insertions in productive TCRs, according to a later genetic analysis. Because the 87-base-pair reads could not distinguish some IMGT-functional V segments, including TRBV6-2 and TRBV6-3, those segments were excluded. Immune exposure information for the cohort was limited to CMV serostatus. In a later analysis, HLA-associated TCR beta chains showed more clonal expansion and lower generation probabilities than non-associated chains that were equally common. An association between a missense DCLRE1C variant and V-gene and J-gene trimming of TCR beta chains was found in a later genetic analysis and replicated in an independent cohort. A group of highly shared sequence variants was considered likely to be a technical artifact of the sequencing pipeline. The earlier analysis of 587 of the donors excluded roughly 17 rarely observed V segments, including chromosome 9 orphons, because counts were too low. A further reported finding was that TCR beta sequences accurately predicted the HLA-A and HLA-B alleles for most subjects in the first cohort. Correlated functional status among segregating V segments might be attributable to linkage disequilibrium, but an unknown experimental factor could not be ruled out. Because HLA typing was missing for some donors at each locus, association tests included only the typed subset. Only TCR beta chains were sequenced in this cohort, and the absence of alpha or paired-chain data limited detectable features. A later analysis associated 17,000 or so TCR beta sequences with specific HLA alleles at a false discovery rate of 0.05. Most TCR sequences were observed very rarely across donors, whereas some public TCRs were present in many individuals. The study listed around 160 TCR beta chains as associated with cytomegalovirus. It was suggested by the authors that the approach could potentially be generalized to other disease states and immunological phenotypes.

The cohort comprised fewer than 700 healthy bone marrow donors. At the time of sampling, every cohort member was nominally healthy, though immune exposures that went unrecorded were likely present. The donor was CMV seropositive and was included in the group of 289 seropositive cohort members. Every donor gave a peripheral blood sample, and the peripheral blood mononuclear cells from that sample were used for TCR beta sequencing. The Qiagen DNeasy Blood Extraction Kit was used to extract genomic DNA from the blood cell samples. The receptor comes from a woman younger than 35 in good health and CMV-seropositive. The sample was PBMCs. The V gene is TRBV6-4 and the J gene is TRBJ2-5, with TRBD2 identical over 11 junction bases. DNA sequence: TGTGCCAGCAGTGAAACTAGCGGGAGATCCGAGACCCAGTACTTC. Its protein is CASSETSGRSETQYF.